The 14 T cell receptor beta chains below all came from one sample that was sequenced in a study of glioma-infiltrating T cells. The iRepertoire nested amplicon-rescue multiplex PCR amplified TCR alpha and beta CDR3s from RNA. TCRdb analysed the multiplex PCR reads with MiXCR anew, one entry per CDR3 protein. The table shows approximately 400,000 distinct CDR3 sequences, with roughly two fifths occurring only once. The sample consisted of glioma tissue, nonneoplastic brain tissue, or PBMCs (not recorded which). The receptors shown here come from a human donor with low-grade glioma or glioblastoma, undergoing nonglioma brain surgery, or in good health (not recorded which).

CDR3 DNA: TGTGCCAGCAGTTCAGTCTTTAGGGACTATGGCTACACCTTC. Translated, it gives CASSSVFRDYGYTF. V is TRBV28 and J is TRBJ1-2; no clear D gene. CDR1 is MDHEN, CDR2 SYDVKM, per germline. Trimming stripped 4 bases from V and 3 bases from J, with 12 bases between. CDR3 length: 14 residues.

To note about this clonotype: Germline and junction disagree at one end, which may indicate a read error. V and J are TRBV6-5 and TRBJ2-3; the match to TRBD1 covers 7 bases. Per the germline V gene, CDR1 is MNHEY and CDR2 is SVGAGI. The CDR3 totals 14 residues. In DNA, the CDR3 is TGTGCCACCCGACAGGGTTGGAGCACAGATGCGCAGTATTTT. Its translation is CATRQGWSTDAQYF.

Worth noting for this clonotype: The junction shows a germline mismatch at one end, possibly a read error. The CDR3 here is CASSISGNYGYTF. CDR3 bases: TGTGCCAGCAGTATATCTGGGAACTATGGCTACACCTTC. V is TRBV27 and J is TRBJ1-2; no reliable D call. This CDR3 spans 13 amino acids. Per germline, CDR1 MNHEY and CDR2 SMNVEV (reference sequence).

Concerning this clonotype: A much larger clone is a single base away; this may be a read error. The genes are TRBV6-1 and TRBJ2-5; 16 nucleotides align to TRBD2. Trimming removed 4 bases from V and 2 bases from J; junction bases left unmatched: 4. The CDR3 has 17 residues. The germline gives CDR1 MNHNS, CDR2 SASEGT. The CDR3 nucleotides read TGTGCCAGCAGTGGCTCGGGACTAGCGGGAGGGCAAGAGACCCAGTACTTC. Residues: CASSGSGLAGGQETQYF.

This clonotype has a handful of counts. The rearrangement links TRBV7-9 to TRBJ2-3; TRBD1 matches at 8 bases. Trimming at V came to 1 base and at J to 2 bases, leaving 5 bases not matched to a gene. Germline loops: CDR1 SEHNR, CDR2 FQNEAQ (reference sequence). This CDR3 has 16 residues. CDR3 region: CASSLGDRSYTDTQYF. CDR3 bases: TGTGCCAGCAGCTTAGGGGACAGGTCTTACACAGATACGCAGTATTTT.

This chain connects TRBV6-6 to TRBJ2-1, with 8 bases that match TRBD2. This CDR3 is built from 15 residues. Germline values: CDR1 MNHNY, CDR2 SVGAGI (reference sequence). J was trimmed by 3 bases and V by 4 bases; bases with no gene match: 5. CDR3 DNA sequence: TGTGCCAGCAGTTGCAGCGGGAGTGGCTACAATGAGCAGTTCTTC. Its protein is CASSCSGSGYNEQFF.

This clonotype has just one count. This sequence joins TRBV12-3 or TRBV12-4 and TRBJ2-7; 11 bases are a match to TRBD2. Germline trimming cut 6 bases from V and 6 bases from J; bases unmatched to any gene: 7. This CDR3 comprises 14 residues. This chain's CDR3 is CASSLVAGGLEQYF. The CDR3, as DNA: TGTGCCAGCAGCCTTGTAGCGGGAGGGCTCGAGCAGTACTTC.

The V gene is TRBV12-3 or TRBV12-4, the J gene TRBJ1-5, with no clear D. The CDR3 covers 13 residues. Trimming removed 3 bases from V and 7 bases from J, with 10 bases in between. The chain's CDR3 is CASSLPEGQPQHF. CDR3 nucleotide sequence: TGTGCCAGCAGTTTGCCCGAGGGCCAGCCCCAGCATTTT.

In this sample, this clonotype turned up a few times. The chain joins TRBV12-3 or TRBV12-4 to TRBJ1-2, with 8 nucleotides matching TRBD1. This CDR3 contains 14 residues. V lost 4 bases and J lost 7; bases outside the gene matches: 8. This CDR3 reads CASSWNRGLVGYTF. The CDR3 DNA is TGTGCCAGCAGTTGGAACAGGGGGTTAGTTGGCTACACCTTC.

The chain couples TRBV7-9 to TRBJ1-2; 11 nucleotides match TRBD1. The germline gives CDR1 SEHNR, CDR2 FQNEAQ (reference sequence). The CDR3 contains 17 residues. With V trimmed by 8 bases and J by 4 bases, 15 bases remained unmatched. The CDR3 loop is CASLPKPGTGGSYGYTF. The CDR3 nucleotides read TGTGCCAGCCTGCCCAAACCTGGGACAGGGGGAAGCTATGGCTACACCTTC.

The chain is built from TRBV20-1 and TRBJ2-5; D is unresolved. Trimming shortened V by 1 base and J by 1 base, and 7 bases separated the two germline ends. The CDR3 length is 13 residues. Germline-derived CDR1 and CDR2 are DFQATT and SNEGSKA (reference sequence). The CDR3 spells CSARVQAQETQYF. The CDR3 DNA sequence: TGCAGTGCTAGAGTTCAGGCCCAAGAGACCCAGTACTTC.

Points on this clonotype: Given a much more abundant clone one base away, this may be a read error. The chain has TRBV28 and TRBJ2-3, with 12 bases identical to TRBD2. Germline CDR1 and CDR2: MDHEN and SYDVKM. The CDR3 length is 17 residues. The CDR3 region has the DNA TGTGCCGGCAGTACCCACGGGACTAGCGGGAGCACAGATACGCAGTATTTT. Its translation: CAGSTHGTSGSTDTQYF. Together with reference TRBV28 and TRBJ2-3, the CDR3 gives the full variable domain: DVKVTQSSRYLVKRTGEKVFLECVQDMDHENMFWYRQDPGLGLRLIYFSYDVKMKEKGDIPEGYSVSREKKERFSLILESASTNQTSMYLCAGSTHGTSGSTDTQYFGPGTRLTVL.

This chain joins TRBV20-1 and TRBJ1-5, with D perhaps TRBD1 (5 bases). V lost 7 bases to trimming and J lost 7 bases, with 14 bases between them. The CDR3 sequence is 12 residues long. Germline values: CDR1 DFQATT, CDR2 SNEGSKA (reference sequence). For the CDR3, the DNA is TGCAGTGGTAGCCAGGGCTTACAGCCCCAGCATTTT. The encoded protein is CSGSQGLQPQHF.

The CDR3 sequence: CASSSPRQSSYEQYF. CDR3 sequence (DNA): TGTGCCAGCAGTTCCCCCCGACAGAGCTCCTACGAGCAGTACTTC. The chain carries TRBV28 and TRBJ2-7; weak D call: TRBD1 (5 bases). Per the germline V gene, CDR1 is MDHEN and CDR2 is SYDVKM. The CDR3 extends over 15 amino acids. V was clipped by 4 bases and J by 0 bases, with 13 bases between them.